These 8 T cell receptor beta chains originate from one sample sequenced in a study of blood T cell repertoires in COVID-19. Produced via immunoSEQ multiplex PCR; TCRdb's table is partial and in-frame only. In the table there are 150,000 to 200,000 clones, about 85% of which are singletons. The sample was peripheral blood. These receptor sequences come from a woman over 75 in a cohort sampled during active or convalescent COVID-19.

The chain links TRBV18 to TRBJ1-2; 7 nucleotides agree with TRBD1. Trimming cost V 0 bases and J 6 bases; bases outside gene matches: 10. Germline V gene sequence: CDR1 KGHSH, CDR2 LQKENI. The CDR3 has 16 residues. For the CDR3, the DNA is TGTGCCAGCTCACCACCGGGTCGACAGGGAAGCAATGGCTACACCTTC. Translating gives CASSPPGRQGSNGYTF.

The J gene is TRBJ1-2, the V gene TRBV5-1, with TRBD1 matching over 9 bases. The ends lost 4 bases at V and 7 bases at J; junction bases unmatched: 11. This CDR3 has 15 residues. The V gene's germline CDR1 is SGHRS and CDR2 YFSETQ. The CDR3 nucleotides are TGCGCCAGCAGCCCGGAACAGGGGGCCCTGTCTGGCTACACCTTC. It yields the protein CASSPEQGALSGYTF.

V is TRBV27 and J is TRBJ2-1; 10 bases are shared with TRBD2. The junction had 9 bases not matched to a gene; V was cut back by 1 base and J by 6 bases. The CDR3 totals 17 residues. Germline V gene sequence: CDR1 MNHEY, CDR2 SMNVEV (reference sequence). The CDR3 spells CASSLYSSGRARNEQFF. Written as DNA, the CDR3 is TGTGCCAGCAGTTTATACTCCAGCGGGAGGGCCCGCAATGAGCAGTTCTTC.

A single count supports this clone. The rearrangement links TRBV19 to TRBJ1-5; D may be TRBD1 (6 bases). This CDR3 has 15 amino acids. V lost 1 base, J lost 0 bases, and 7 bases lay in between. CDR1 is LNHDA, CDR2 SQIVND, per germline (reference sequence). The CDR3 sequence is CASSIGGGSNQPQHF. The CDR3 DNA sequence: TGTGCCAGTAGTATAGGAGGGGGTAGCAATCAGCCCCAGCATTTT.

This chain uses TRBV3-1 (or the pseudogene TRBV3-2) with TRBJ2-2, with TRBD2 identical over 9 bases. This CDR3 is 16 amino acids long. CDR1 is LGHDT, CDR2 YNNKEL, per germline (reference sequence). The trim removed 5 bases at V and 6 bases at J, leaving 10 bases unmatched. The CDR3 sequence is CASSNLAGNLAGELFF. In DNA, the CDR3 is TGTGCCAGCAGCAACCTAGCGGGAAATTTGGCCGGGGAGCTGTTTTTT.

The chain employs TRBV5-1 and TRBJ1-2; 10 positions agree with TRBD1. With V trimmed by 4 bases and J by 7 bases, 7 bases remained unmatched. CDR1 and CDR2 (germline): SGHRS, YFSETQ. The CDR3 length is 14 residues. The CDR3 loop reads CASSAPTGGGGYTF. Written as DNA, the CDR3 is TGCGCCAGCAGCGCCCCGACAGGGGGCGGTGGCTACACCTTC.

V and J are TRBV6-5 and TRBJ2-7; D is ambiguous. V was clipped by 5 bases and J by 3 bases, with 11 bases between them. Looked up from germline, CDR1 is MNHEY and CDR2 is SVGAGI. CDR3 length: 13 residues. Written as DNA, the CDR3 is TGTGCCAGCAGTCCAACAACCAGCTACGAGCAGTACTTC. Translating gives CASSPTTSYEQYF.

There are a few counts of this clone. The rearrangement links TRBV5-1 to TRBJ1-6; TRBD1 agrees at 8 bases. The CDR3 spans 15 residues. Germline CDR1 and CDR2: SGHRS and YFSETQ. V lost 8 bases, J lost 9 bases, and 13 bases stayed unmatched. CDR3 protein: CARKDRADTTSPLHF. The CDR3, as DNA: TGCGCCAGGAAGGACAGGGCCGATACGACTTCACCCCTCCACTTT.